This TCR beta chain was observed in a study of cytomegalovirus exposure and HLA in healthy donors. Findings and caveats of the study: As a later analysis showed, several of the most significant clusters appeared to be linked to common viral pathogens. It was reported in a later analysis that an Asian-associated ancestry cluster showed fewer N-insertions than the approximately 670-donor mean. Three chains tied to CMV proved CMV antigen-specific in vitro. Cytomegalovirus association was listed for about 170 TCR beta chains.

The PCR contained 60 Vbeta and 13 Jbeta primers. TCRdb keeps only in-frame clones here, not all; method: immunoSEQ multiplex PCR. The profile covers around 150,000 clones, with over 60% appearing a single time and about 3.4% taken by the ten largest. The CDR3 consists of 13 residues. Deletions cut 7 bases from V and 4 bases from J, with 16 bases between. The germline CDR1 and CDR2 sequences are SQVTM and ANQGSEA. With regard to this clone: Its antigen is unidentified.

The chain combines TRBV29-1 with TRBJ1-1; maybe TRBD1 (6 bases). Sequencing was carried out using PBMCs. This sequence was found in a man between 40 and 49 years old in good health and CMV-seronegative. For the CDR3, the DNA is TGCAGCGCCACCGGGGGGCTAGGCACTGAAGCTTTCTTT. Translated: CSATGGLGTEAFF.